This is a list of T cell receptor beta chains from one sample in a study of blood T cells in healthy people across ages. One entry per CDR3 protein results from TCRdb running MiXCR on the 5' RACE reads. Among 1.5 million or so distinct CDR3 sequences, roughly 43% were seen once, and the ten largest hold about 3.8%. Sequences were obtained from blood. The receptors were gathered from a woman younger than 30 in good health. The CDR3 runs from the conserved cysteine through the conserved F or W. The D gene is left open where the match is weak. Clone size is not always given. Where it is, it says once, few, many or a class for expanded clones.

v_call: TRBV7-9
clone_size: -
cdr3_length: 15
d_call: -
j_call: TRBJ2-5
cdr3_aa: CASSLSSRLLDEQYF
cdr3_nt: TGTGCCAGCAGCCTATCTAGTAGACTTTTAGATGAGCAGTACTTC

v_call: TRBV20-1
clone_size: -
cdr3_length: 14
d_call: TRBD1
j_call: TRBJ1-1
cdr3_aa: CSARGDRAGTEAFF
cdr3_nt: TGCAGTGCTAGGGGGGACAGGGCGGGCACTGAAGCTTTCTTT

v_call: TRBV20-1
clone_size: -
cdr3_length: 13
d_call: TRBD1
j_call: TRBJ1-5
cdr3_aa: CSAGVQGGQPQHF
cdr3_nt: TGCAGTGCTGGGGTACAGGGGGGTCAGCCCCAGCATTTT

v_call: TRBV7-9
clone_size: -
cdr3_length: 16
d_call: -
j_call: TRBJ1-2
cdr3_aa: CASSHDSSRASYGYTF
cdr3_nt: TGTGCCAGCAGTCATGACTCTTCCCGGGCCTCATATGGCTACACCTTC

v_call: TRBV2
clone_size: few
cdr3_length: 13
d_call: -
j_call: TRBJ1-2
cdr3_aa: CAPRKGTNYGYTF
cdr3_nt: TGTGCCCCCCGGAAGGGAACTAACTATGGCTACACCTTC

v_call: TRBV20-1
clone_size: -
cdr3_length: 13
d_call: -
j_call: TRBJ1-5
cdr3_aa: CSAVVPTAQPQHF
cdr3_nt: TGCAGTGCCGTGGTACCGACGGCTCAGCCCCAGCATTTT

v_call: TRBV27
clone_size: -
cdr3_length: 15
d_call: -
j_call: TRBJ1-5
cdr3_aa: CASSLQRDPNQPQHF
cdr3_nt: TGTGCCAGCAGTTTACAGCGGGATCCCAATCAGCCCCAGCATTTT

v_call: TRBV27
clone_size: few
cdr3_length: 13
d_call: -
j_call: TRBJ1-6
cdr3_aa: CASSLDENSPLHF
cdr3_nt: TGTGCCAGCAGTTTAGACGAGAATTCACCCCTCCACTTT

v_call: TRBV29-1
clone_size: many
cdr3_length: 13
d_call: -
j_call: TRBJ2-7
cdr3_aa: CSVLADTSYEQYF
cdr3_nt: TGCAGCGTTTTAGCGGATACCTCCTACGAGCAGTACTTC

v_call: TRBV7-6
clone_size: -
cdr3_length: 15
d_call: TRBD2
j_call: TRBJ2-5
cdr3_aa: CASSMGRAPQETQYF
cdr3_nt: TGTGCCAGCAGCATGGGGAGGGCTCCTCAAGAGACCCAGTACTTC

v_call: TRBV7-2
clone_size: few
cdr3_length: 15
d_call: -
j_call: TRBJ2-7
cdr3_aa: CASSLTQGLLSEQYF
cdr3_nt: TGTGCCAGCAGCTTAACACAGGGATTATTGAGCGAGCAGTACTTC

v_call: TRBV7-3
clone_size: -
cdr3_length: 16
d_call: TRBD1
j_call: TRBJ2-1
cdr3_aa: CASSRRDRVNYNEQFF
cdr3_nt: TGTGCCAGCAGCCGGAGGGACAGGGTGAACTACAATGAGCAGTTCTTC

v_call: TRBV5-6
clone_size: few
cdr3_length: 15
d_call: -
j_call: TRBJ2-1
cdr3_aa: CASSLSGHNYNEQFF
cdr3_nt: TGTGCCAGCAGCTTGTCGGGGCACAATTACAATGAGCAGTTCTTC

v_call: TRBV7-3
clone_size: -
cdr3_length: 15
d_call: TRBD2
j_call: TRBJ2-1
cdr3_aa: CASSSRAGGYNEQFF
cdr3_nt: TGTGCCAGCAGCTCACGGGCGGGAGGATACAATGAGCAGTTCTTC